A single sample gave rise to the 27 T cell receptor beta chains below, sequenced in a study of blood T cell repertoires in COVID-19. Profiled with immunoSEQ multiplex PCR; TCRdb holds only in-frame clones, not every one. The sample includes over 150,000 clones, about 86% of them seen just once. The material sequenced was peripheral blood. These receptors were taken from a man aged 45-65 years with active or convalescent COVID-19.

This clone was seen a single time. CDR3 sequence: CASSLDVTGDRATEAFF. The CDR3 DNA reads as TGCGCCAGCAGCCTGGACGTGACCGGAGACAGGGCCACTGAAGCTTTCTTT. The chain links TRBV4-3 to TRBJ1-1; 7 bases fit TRBD1. Trimming at V came to 4 bases and at J to 4 bases, leaving 15 bases not matched to a gene. CDR1 and CDR2 from the germline V gene are LGHNA and YSLEER. The length of the CDR3 is 17 residues.

V is TRBV9 and J is TRBJ1-2; D perhaps matches TRBD1 (6 bases). The V gene lost 5 bases and the J gene lost 8 bases, with 16 bases spanning the gap. CDR1 is SGDLS, CDR2 YYNGEE, per germline. CDR3 size: 13 residues. The DNA for the CDR3 is TGTGCCAGCAGTAAACAGGGCGTAGACGGCTACACCTTC. It specifies CASSKQGVDGYTF.

The chain has TRBV7-2 and TRBJ1-2, with 7 bases identical to TRBD1. The V gene end was trimmed by 6 bases and the J gene end by 3 bases; junction bases not matched to a gene: 4. The CDR3 is 13 amino acids. Germline values: CDR1 SGHTA, CDR2 FQGNSA. CDR3 coding DNA: TGTGCCAGCAGTCGTGACAGGGACTATGGCTACACCTTC. This codes for CASSRDRDYGYTF. Looking up the rest from reference TRBV7-2 and TRBJ1-2 gives the full variable domain: GAGVSQSPSNKVTEKGKDVELRCDPISGHTALYWYRQSLGQGLEFLIYFQGNSAPDKSGLPSDRFSAERTGGSVSTLTIQRTQQEDSAVYLCASSRDRDYGYTFGSGTRLTVV.

The chain combines TRBV10-2 with TRBJ2-3; 9 bases align to TRBD2. From germline, CDR1 is WSHSY and CDR2 SAAADI. CDR3 length: 14 amino acids. The V segment lost 3 bases and the J segment 3 bases; nucleotides outside the gene matches: 1. CDR3 coding DNA: TGCGCCAGCAGTGATAGCGGGGGTACAGATACGCAGTATTTT. It yields the protein CASSDSGGTDTQYF.

This clone was counted a few times. The rearrangement joins TRBV6-5 to TRBJ1-5; D call uncertain. Trimming left V 2 bases short and J 2 bases short, with 7 bases between. CDR1 is MNHEY and CDR2 is SVGAGI in the germline V gene. This CDR3 spans 14 amino acids. The CDR3 is CASSYGTGNQPQHF. CDR3 bases: TGTGCCAGCAGTTACGGCACAGGCAATCAGCCCCAGCATTTT.

With respect to this clone: At one boundary the junction diverges from the germline segment, which might be a read error. The V and J genes are TRBV7-7 and TRBJ2-1, with 7 bases that match TRBD2. CDR3 length equals 13 residues. CDR1 and CDR2 from the germline V gene are SSHAT and FNYEAQ (reference sequence). The CDR3 coding sequence is TGTGCTAGCAGTCTCGGACTAGATGGTGAGCAGTTCTTC. As protein: CASSLGLDGEQFF.

The chain couples TRBV15 to TRBJ2-7, with 9 nucleotides matching TRBD1. V dropped 0 bases and J dropped 2; count of bases not matched to a gene: 5. The CDR3 is 16 amino acids. Germline CDR1 LNHNV, CDR2 YYDKDF (reference sequence). The CDR3 spells CATSRDRRTGAYEQYF. The DNA of the CDR3 is TGTGCCACCAGCAGAGATCGGCGGACAGGGGCCTACGAGCAGTACTTC.

This rearrangement joins TRBV7-3 to TRBJ2-2; 10 bases map to TRBD1. Germline V gives CDR1 SGHTA, CDR2 FQGTGA. The trim removed 5 bases at V and 4 bases at J, leaving 10 bases unmatched. CDR3 length: 17 amino acids. CDR3 residues: CASSNPTGGVGTGELFF. In nucleotides, the CDR3 is TGTGCCAGCAGCAACCCGACAGGGGGCGTGGGCACCGGGGAGCTGTTTTTT.

The CDR3 sequence: CSVVSRGQETQYF. DNA for the CDR3: TGCAGCGTTGTGAGCAGGGGGCAAGAGACCCAGTACTTC. V and J are TRBV29-1 and TRBJ2-5; TRBD1 matches 7 bases. CDR1 and CDR2 from the germline V gene are SQVTM and ANQGSEA. The CDR3 spans 13 residues. The ends lost 4 bases at V and 2 bases at J; junction bases unmatched: 4. Full variable domain (outside the CDR3, taken from reference TRBV29-1 and TRBJ2-5): SAVISQKPSRDICQRGTSLTIQCQVDSQVTMMFWYRQQPGQSLTLIATANQGSEATYESGFVIDKFPISRPNLTFSTLTVSNMSPEDSSIYLCSVVSRGQETQYFGPGTRLLVL.

The rearrangement uses TRBV4-3 and TRBJ1-6; no clear D. Trimming pared 0 bases from V and 8 bases from J, leaving 8 bases between. Germline-derived CDR1 and CDR2 are LGHNA and YSLEER. The CDR3 extends over 14 amino acids. CDR3 amino acids: CASSQEVSDSPLHF. The DNA for the CDR3 is TGCGCCAGCAGCCAAGAGGTCTCGGATTCACCCCTCCACTTT.

This clone was seen a few times. This chain joins TRBV19 and TRBJ2-7; a weak D match, TRBD2 (5 bases). There are 15 residues in the CDR3. Trimming removed 2 bases at V and 0 bases at J, with 11 bases between. Germline V gene sequence: CDR1 LNHDA, CDR2 SQIVND (reference sequence). The CDR3 DNA reads TGTGCCAGTAGTATAACGGCGGGTCGCTCCTACGAGCAGTACTTC. Translated: CASSITAGRSYEQYF.

This clone was counted a single time. This sequence joins TRBV2 and TRBJ2-7, with TRBD1 identical over 8 bases. CDR3 length: 13 amino acids. Losses at the gene ends were 6 bases for V and 4 bases for J; bases not matched to a gene: 5. Germline V gene data show CDR1 as SNHLY and CDR2 as FYNNEI. CDR3 region: CASSMTGDYEQYF. The CDR3 bases are TGTGCCAGCAGCATGACAGGGGATTACGAGCAGTACTTC.

This chain joins TRBV12-3 or TRBV12-4 and TRBJ2-1; D is unresolved. The CDR3 runs 11 residues. V lost 2 bases to trimming and J lost 7 bases, with 3 bases between them. CDR3 residues: CASSLRNEQFF. CDR3 DNA: TGTGCCAGCAGTTTACGTAATGAGCAGTTCTTC.

The chain couples TRBV11-3 to TRBJ1-2; D perhaps matches TRBD1 (5 bases). Germline CDR1 reads SGHNT; CDR2 reads YENEEA. The CDR3 loop spans 14 amino acids. V was clipped by 4 bases and J by 7 bases, with 16 bases between them. The CDR3 nucleotides are TGTGCCAGCAGCTGGGAGGGGCCGGGGACTGGCTACACCTTC. Its protein is CASSWEGPGTGYTF.

The chain has TRBV27 and TRBJ1-6; 8 bases are a match to TRBD1. After removal of 6 bases from V and 3 bases from J, the junction contained 4 bases not matched to a gene. In germline, CDR1 is MNHEY, CDR2 SMNVEV (reference sequence). The CDR3 extends over 15 amino acids. The CDR3 DNA follows: TGTGCCAGCAGCACCGGGACAGGCTATAATTCACCCCTCCACTTT. It yields the protein CASSTGTGYNSPLHF.

The chain recombines TRBV6-2 or TRBV6-3 with TRBJ1-2; D is unclear. The CDR3 spans 13 residues. Trimming removed 2 bases at V and 8 bases at J, with 12 bases between. Germline CDR1 is MNHEY and CDR2 is SVGEGT. In nucleotides, the CDR3 is TGTGCCAGCAGTTACGTCGGGGAACGAGGCTACACCTTC. Amino acid sequence: CASSYVGERGYTF.

The chain uses TRBV24-1 and TRBJ2-2; 9 bases are a match to TRBD1. Trimming took 1 base from V and 5 from J; bases not matched to a gene: 1. Germline CDR1 is KGHDR and CDR2 is SFDVKD. The CDR3 runs 15 residues. The CDR3, as DNA: TGTGCCACCAGTGATTTAGGGACAGGGACCGGGGAGCTGTTTTTT. It translates to CATSDLGTGTGELFF.

CDR3 bases: TGTGCCAGCAATCCACTGGCGCGGGGGGCTAAGACCCAGTACTTC. Protein product: CASNPLARGAKTQYF. V gene TRBV2 combines with J gene TRBJ2-5; the match to TRBD2 covers 8 bases. Germline values: CDR1 SNHLY, CDR2 FYNNEI. CDR3 length: 15 residues. With V trimmed by 7 bases and J by 6 bases, 13 bases remained unmatched. Combining the CDR3 with reference TRBV2 and TRBJ2-5 gives the whole variable domain EPEVTQTPSHQVTQMGQEVILRCVPISNHLYFYWYRQILGQKVEFLVSFYNNEISEKSEIFDDQFSVERPDGSNFTLKIRSTKLEDSAMYFCASNPLARGAKTQYFGPGTRLLVL.

V gene TRBV29-1 combines with J gene TRBJ2-3, with 9 bases aligning to TRBD2. CDR1 SQVTM and CDR2 ANQGSEA come from the germline V gene. CDR3 length: 13 residues. Unmatched junction bases numbered 4, after V lost 6 bases and J lost 3 bases. The chain's CDR3 is CSVASGATDTQYF. The CDR3 nucleotides are TGCAGCGTGGCTAGCGGGGCAACAGATACGCAGTATTTT.

This rearrangement joins TRBV19 to TRBJ2-7; 8 bases are shared with TRBD1. V gave up 3 bases and J gave up 7 bases; unmatched junction bases: 8. Germline CDR1 and CDR2: LNHDA and SQIVND (reference sequence). This CDR3 is 14 amino acids long. CDR3: CASSMTGAPREQYF. The CDR3 DNA reads as TGTGCCAGTAGTATGACAGGGGCCCCTAGGGAGCAGTACTTC.

This chain links TRBV5-6 with TRBJ1-2, with 7 bases that match TRBD1. Germline values: CDR1 SGHDT, CDR2 YYEEEE. The CDR3 extends over 15 amino acids. V lost 4 bases and J lost 0; bases outside the gene matches: 6. In nucleotides, the CDR3 is TGTGCCAGCAGCACTCCCGGGACAGCTAACTATGGCTACACCTTC. It yields the protein CASSTPGTANYGYTF.

Only a few counts were recorded for this clone. The chain recombines TRBV25-1 with TRBJ1-6, with D perhaps matching TRBD1 (5 bases). This CDR3 contains 15 residues. Trimming shortened V by 1 base and J by 7 bases, and 11 bases separated the two germline ends. The germline V gene has CDR1 MGHDK and CDR2 SYGVNS. CDR3 protein: CASSELEGRNSPLHF. DNA for the CDR3: TGTGCCAGCAGTGAATTAGAGGGGAGGAATTCACCCCTCCACTTT.

V gene TRBV5-6 combines with J gene TRBJ2-6; no reliable D call. This CDR3 has 16 residues. Germline-derived CDR1 and CDR2 are SGHDT and YYEEEE. V dropped 2 bases and J dropped 1 base, with 10 bases sitting between them. The CDR3 region has the DNA TGTGCCAGCAGCTTTGGCGGCCTTTCTGGGGCCAACGTCCTGACTTTC. Translating gives CASSFGGLSGANVLTF.

This rearrangement joins TRBV7-8 to TRBJ1-3, with D possibly TRBD1 on 6 matching bases. V lost 5 bases to trimming and J lost 4 bases, with 12 bases between them. CDR3 length: 14 residues. Germline-derived CDR1 and CDR2 are SGHVS and FQNEAQ. In nucleotides, the CDR3 is TGTGCCAGCAGCCCCCGGGGGGCCGGAAACACCATATATTTT. It specifies CASSPRGAGNTIYF.

This chain connects TRBV15 to TRBJ2-1; 9 nucleotides align to TRBD2. V lost 1 base, J lost 7 bases, and 8 bases stayed unmatched. The CDR3 has 16 amino acids. Germline loops: CDR1 LNHNV, CDR2 YYDKDF (reference sequence). CDR3 protein: CATSRGGSGRFNEQFF. The CDR3 bases are TGTGCCACCAGCAGAGGGGGTAGCGGGAGATTTAATGAGCAGTTCTTC. The whole variable domain, filled in from reference TRBV15 and TRBJ2-1, reads DAMVIQNPRYQVTQFGKPVTLSCSQTLNHNVMYWYQQKSSQAPKLLFHYYDKDFNNEADTPDNFQSRRPNTSFCFLDIRSPGLGDTAMYLCATSRGGSGRFNEQFFGPGTRLTVL.

The chain couples TRBV15 to TRBJ1-5; D is unclear. Per germline, CDR1 LNHNV and CDR2 YYDKDF (reference sequence). The CDR3 length is 13 residues. V lost 1 base, J lost 2 bases, and 3 bases lay in between. The chain's CDR3 is CATSRGRNQPQHF. CDR3 coding DNA: TGTGCCACCAGCAGAGGGCGCAATCAGCCCCAGCATTTT.

The rearrangement uses TRBV28 and TRBJ1-2, with TRBD1 matching 9 bases. The V gene end was trimmed by 6 bases and the J gene end by 6 bases; junction bases not matched to a gene: 8. The germline V gene encodes CDR1 MDHEN and CDR2 SYDVKM. The CDR3 loop spans 14 amino acids. CDR3 sequence reads: CASRSPGQGDGYTF. DNA of the CDR3: TGTGCCAGCAGGTCTCCGGGACAGGGTGATGGCTACACCTTC.